The source of this T cell receptor (beta chain) is a study of Ad26.COV2.S vaccination and SARS-CoV-2 variants. Study-wide results and caveats: Following vaccination, spike-specific CD8+ and CD4+ T cell responses reportedly exhibited substantial breadth. There was a possibility that the TCR breadth and depth analyses underestimated total T cell responses. Non-spike TCR breadth showed similarity between vaccine and placebo recipients. People given the vaccine had a wider spike-specific TCR breadth than placebo recipients did.

Details on this clone: Its matching antigen is unknown.

The J segment lost 2 bases and the V segment lost 4 bases, leaving 9 bases of the junction unmatched. Germline-derived CDR1 and CDR2 are SGHRS and YFSETQ. The CDR3 runs to 16 residues. Clones were read by immunoSEQ multiplex PCR, and TCRdb kept only the in-frame ones, dropping some. The table has about 350,000 clones, 92% seen once. J is TRBJ2-3 and V is TRBV5-1, with 8 bases matching TRBD2. This sequence was found in a human donor who had recovered from COVID-19. The sequences come from peripheral blood, collected after recovery from COVID-19. The CDR3, as DNA: TGCGCCAGCAGCCGGGCGGCGCGGGGGGTCACAGATACGCAGTATTTT. Encoded protein: CASSRAARGVTDTQYF.